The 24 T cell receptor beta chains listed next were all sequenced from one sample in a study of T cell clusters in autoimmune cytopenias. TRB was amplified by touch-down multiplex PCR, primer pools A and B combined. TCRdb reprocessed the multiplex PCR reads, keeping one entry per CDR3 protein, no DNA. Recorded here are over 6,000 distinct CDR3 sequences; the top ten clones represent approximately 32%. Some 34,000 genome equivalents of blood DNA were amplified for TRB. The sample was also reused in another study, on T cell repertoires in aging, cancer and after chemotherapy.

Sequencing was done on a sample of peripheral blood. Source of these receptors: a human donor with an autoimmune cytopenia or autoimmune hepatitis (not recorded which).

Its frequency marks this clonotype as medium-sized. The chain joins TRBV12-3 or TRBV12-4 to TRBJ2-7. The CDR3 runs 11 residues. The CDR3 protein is CASSDSYEQYF.

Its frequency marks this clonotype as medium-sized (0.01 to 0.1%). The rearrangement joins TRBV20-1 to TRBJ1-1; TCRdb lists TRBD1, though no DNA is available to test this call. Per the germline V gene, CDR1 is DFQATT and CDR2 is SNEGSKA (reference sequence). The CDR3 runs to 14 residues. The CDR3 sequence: CSARDPGADTEAFF.

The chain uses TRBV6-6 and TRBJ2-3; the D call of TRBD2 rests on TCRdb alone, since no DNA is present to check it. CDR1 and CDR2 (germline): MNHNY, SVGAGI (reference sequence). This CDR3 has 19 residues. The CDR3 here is CASSYSSIPTTSLADTQYF.

The CDR3 protein is CASRPQGQHYQPQHF. The chain links TRBV27 to TRBJ1-5. This CDR3 is 15 amino acids long. Germline-derived CDR1 and CDR2 are MNHEY and SMNVEV (reference sequence).

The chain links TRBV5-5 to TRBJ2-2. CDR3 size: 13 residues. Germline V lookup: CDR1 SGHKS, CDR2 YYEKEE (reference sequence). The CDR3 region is CASSLGYPGELFF.

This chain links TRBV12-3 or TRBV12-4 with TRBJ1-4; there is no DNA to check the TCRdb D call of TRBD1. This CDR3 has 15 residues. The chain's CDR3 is CASSAQGKIGEKLFF.

Here the CDR3 reads CAISGVGQGAEEKLFF. This sequence joins TRBV10-3 and TRBJ1-4; TCRdb's assignment of TRBD1 cannot be checked, as there is no DNA. CDR3 size: 16 residues. CDR1 ENHRY and CDR2 SYGVKD come from the germline V gene.

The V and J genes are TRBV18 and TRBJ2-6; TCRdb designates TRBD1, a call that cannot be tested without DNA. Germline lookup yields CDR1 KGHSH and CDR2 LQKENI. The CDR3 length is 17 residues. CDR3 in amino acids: CASSPRQGADGANVLTF.

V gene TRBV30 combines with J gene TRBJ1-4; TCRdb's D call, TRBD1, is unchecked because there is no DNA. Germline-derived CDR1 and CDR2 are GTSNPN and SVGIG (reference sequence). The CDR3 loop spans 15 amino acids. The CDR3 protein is CAWGGDRGKDEKLFF.

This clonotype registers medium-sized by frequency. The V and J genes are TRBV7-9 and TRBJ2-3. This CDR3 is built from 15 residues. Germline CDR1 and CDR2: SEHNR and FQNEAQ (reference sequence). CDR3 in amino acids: CASSLDLRSTDTQYF.

The CDR3 protein is CSPGEGGGEQFF. V is TRBV20-1 and J is TRBJ2-1; TCRdb reports TRBD2, a call that lacks DNA to check it against. Germline lookup yields CDR1 DFQATT and CDR2 SNEGSKA (reference sequence). The length of the CDR3 is 12 residues.

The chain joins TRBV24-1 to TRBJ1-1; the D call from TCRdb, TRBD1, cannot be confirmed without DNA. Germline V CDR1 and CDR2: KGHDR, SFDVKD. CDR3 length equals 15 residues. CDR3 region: CATSDPSRGNTEAFF.

CDR3 residues: CASSYDREGQPQHF. This chain joins TRBV6-1 and TRBJ1-5; absent DNA, TCRdb's TRBD1 call cannot be checked. The CDR3 loop spans 14 amino acids. Germline V gives CDR1 MNHNS, CDR2 SASEGT.

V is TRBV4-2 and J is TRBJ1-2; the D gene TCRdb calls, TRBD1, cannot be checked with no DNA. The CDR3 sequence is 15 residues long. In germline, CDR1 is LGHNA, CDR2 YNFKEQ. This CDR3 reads CASSQGRGGGYGYTF.

CDR3 in amino acids: CASSVHLNYGYTF. The chain is built from TRBV6-1 and TRBJ1-2. The CDR3 extends over 13 amino acids. The V gene's germline CDR1 is MNHNS and CDR2 SASEGT.

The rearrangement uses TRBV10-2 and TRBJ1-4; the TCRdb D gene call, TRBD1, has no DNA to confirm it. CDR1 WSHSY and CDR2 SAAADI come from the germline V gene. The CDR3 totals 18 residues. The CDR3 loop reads CASSERWGDRGTNEKLFF.

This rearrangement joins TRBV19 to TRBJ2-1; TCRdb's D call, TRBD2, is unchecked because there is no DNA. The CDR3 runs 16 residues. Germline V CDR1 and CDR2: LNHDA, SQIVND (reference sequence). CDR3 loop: CASSRQSGGAYNEQFF.

This CDR3 reads CASSLSRGSYNEQFF. The chain recombines TRBV27 with TRBJ2-1. Germline-derived CDR1 and CDR2 are MNHEY and SMNVEV (reference sequence). The CDR3 has 15 amino acids.

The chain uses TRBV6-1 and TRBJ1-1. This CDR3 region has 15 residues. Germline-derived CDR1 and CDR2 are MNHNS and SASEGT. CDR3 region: CASSEVIRGRPYAFF.

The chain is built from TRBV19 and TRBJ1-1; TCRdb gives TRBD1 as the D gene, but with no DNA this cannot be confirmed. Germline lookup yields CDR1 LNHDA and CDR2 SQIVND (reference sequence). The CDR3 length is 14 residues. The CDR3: CASSYRQGRTEAFF. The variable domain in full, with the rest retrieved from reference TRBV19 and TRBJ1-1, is DGGITQSPKYLFRKEGQNVTLSCEQNLNHDAMYWYRQDPGQGLRLIYYSQIVNDFQKGDIAEGYSVSREKKESFPLTVTSAQKNPTAFYLCASSYRQGRTEAFFGQGTRLTVV.

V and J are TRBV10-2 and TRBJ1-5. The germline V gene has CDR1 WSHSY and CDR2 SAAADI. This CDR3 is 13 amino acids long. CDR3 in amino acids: CASGSLGDQPQHF.

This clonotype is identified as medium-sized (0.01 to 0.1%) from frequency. This CDR3 is CASRQGAESYGYTF. The chain has TRBV6-1 and TRBJ1-2; the D gene TCRdb calls, TRBD1, cannot be checked with no DNA. The CDR3 consists of 14 residues. CDR1 and CDR2 from the germline V gene are MNHNS and SASEGT.

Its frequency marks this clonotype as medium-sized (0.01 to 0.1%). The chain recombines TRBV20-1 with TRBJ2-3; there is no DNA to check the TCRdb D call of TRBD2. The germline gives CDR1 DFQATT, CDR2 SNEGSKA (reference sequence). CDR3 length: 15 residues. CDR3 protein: CSATLTSGITDTQYF.

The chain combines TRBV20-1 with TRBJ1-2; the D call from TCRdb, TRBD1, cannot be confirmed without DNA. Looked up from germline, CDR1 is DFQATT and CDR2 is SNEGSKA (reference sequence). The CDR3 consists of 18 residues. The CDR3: CSARAPGGGTQYNYGYTF.